A selection of T cell receptor beta chains follows, all from one sample in a study of T cell responses to AZD1222 COVID-19 vaccine. Here immunoSEQ multiplex PCR was the method, and the copy in TCRdb shows in-frame clones only, minus some. The sample lists about 88,000 clones, roughly 91% occurring once. The sequencing used peripheral blood, collected 28 days after the second AZD1222 dose. Source of these receptors: an adult who received the AZD1222 COVID-19 vaccine. Both conserved end residues are part of each CDR3. Fields, in order: clone size, D gene, V gene, J gene, CDR3 protein, CDR3 DNA. The D gene is left open where the match is weak. Only some rows state a clone size, as once, few, many or a class for expanded clones.

>-|-|TRBV12-3/TRBV12-4|TRBJ2-5
CASSLTRRETQYF
TGTGCCAGCAGTTTAACGCGGCGGGAGACCCAGTACTTC
>-|TRBD1|TRBV3-1/TRBV3-2|TRBJ1-1
CASSRGKGADTEAFF
TGTGCCAGCAGCCGCGGGAAGGGGGCAGACACTGAAGCTTTCTTT
>-|-|TRBV11-3|TRBJ2-7
CASSPRAGGYEQYF
TGTGCCAGCAGCCCGCGGGCCGGGGGCTACGAGCAGTACTTC
>-|-|TRBV28|TRBJ2-7
CASSLPGTASSYEQYF
TGTGCCAGCAGTTTACCCGGGACCGCGAGCTCCTACGAGCAGTACTTC
>-|-|TRBV6-5|TRBJ1-5
CASSFRQHQPQHF
TGTGCCAGCAGTTTTCGACAGCATCAGCCCCAGCATTTT
>-|-|TRBV6-5|TRBJ2-5
CASSRQKETQYF
TGTGCCAGCAGTCGACAGAAAGAGACCCAGTACTTC
>once|-|TRBV6-5|TRBJ1-1
CASILQGSTEAFF
TGTGCCAGCATCCTTCAGGGTTCCACTGAAGCTTTCTTT
>-|TRBD2|TRBV19|TRBJ2-6
CASQERGPGANVLTF
TGTGCCAGCCAAGAGCGGGGACCTGGGGCCAACGTCCTGACTTTC
>-|TRBD1|TRBV29-1|TRBJ1-2
CSVRTGPSAVVGYTF
TGCAGCGTAAGGACAGGACCCTCCGCGGTTGTTGGCTACACCTTC
>once|-|TRBV9|TRBJ2-7
CASSPTPLSYEQYF
TGTGCCAGCAGCCCCACTCCGCTCTCCTACGAGCAGTACTTC
>-|-|TRBV19|TRBJ1-6
CASSPADSPLHF
TGTGCCAGTAGTCCTGCGGATTCACCCCTCCACTTT
>-|-|TRBV10-3|TRBJ2-1
CAISAPKNSEQFF
TGTGCCATCAGTGCCCCGAAAAACAGTGAGCAGTTCTTC
>-|-|TRBV7-9|TRBJ1-6
CASSVLSTHSPLHF
TGTGCCAGCAGCGTTTTGTCGACCCATTCACCCCTCCACTTT
>-|-|TRBV19|TRBJ1-1
CASSKTESGDTEAFF
TGTGCCAGTAGTAAGACAGAAAGCGGGGACACTGAAGCTTTCTTT
>few|-|TRBV4-1|TRBJ2-5
CASRSQGLTQETQYF
TGCGCCAGCAGGTCACAGGGACTCACACAAGAGACCCAGTACTTC
>-|-|TRBV6-5|TRBJ1-1
CASRPTVNTEAFF
TGTGCCAGCAGACCGACCGTGAACACTGAAGCTTTCTTT
>-|TRBD2|TRBV27|TRBJ2-3
CASSLYGGGGTDTQYF
TGTGCCAGCAGTTTATATGGCGGGGGAGGGACAGATACGCAGTATTTT
>-|-|TRBV7-3|TRBJ2-5
CASSSGLSGETQYF
TGTGCCAGCAGCTCCGGACTTAGCGGTGAGACCCAGTACTTC
>once|-|TRBV6-5|TRBJ2-2
CASSYEGRVNTGELFF
TGTGCCAGCAGTTACGAAGGCAGGGTGAACACCGGGGAGCTGTTTTTT
>-|-|TRBV2|TRBJ1-4
CASTDGSTNEKLFF
TGTGCCAGCACCGACGGCTCAACTAATGAAAAACTGTTTTTT
>-|-|TRBV7-8|TRBJ1-1
CASSLVPHTEAFF
TGTGCCAGCAGCTTAGTCCCCCACACTGAAGCTTTCTTT
>-|-|TRBV12-3/TRBV12-4|TRBJ1-5
CASTPDTNQPQHF
TGTGCCAGCACCCCTGACACCAATCAGCCCCAGCATTTT
>-|-|TRBV6-6|TRBJ2-1
CASSSPHRELEQFF
TGTGCCAGCAGTTCCCCACACAGGGAGCTTGAGCAGTTCTTC
>once|TRBD1|TRBV18|TRBJ2-7
CASSDSGTGGYEQYF
TGTGCCAGCTCAGACTCCGGGACAGGGGGTTACGAGCAGTACTTC
>-|TRBD2|TRBV28|TRBJ2-3
CASIGGALDTQYF
TGTGCCAGCATCGGGGGGGCCTTAGATACGCAGTATTTT
>-|-|TRBV23-1|TRBJ1-5
CASSRWLLGHSNQPQHF
TGCGCCAGCAGTCGATGGCTCTTGGGGCACAGCAATCAGCCCCAGCATTTT
>-|-|TRBV29-1|TRBJ1-4
CSVARDPSTNEKLFF
TGCAGCGTTGCCCGAGACCCTTCAACTAATGAAAAACTGTTTTTT
>-|TRBD1|TRBV2|TRBJ1-6
CASAKGQGNSPLHF
TGTGCCAGTGCAAAAGGACAGGGTAATTCACCCCTCCACTTT
>-|-|TRBV5-8|TRBJ1-3
CASSWNSGNTIYF
TGTGCCAGCAGCTGGAATTCTGGAAACACCATATATTTT
>-|-|TRBV6-5|TRBJ1-1
CASSYSWQQNTEAFF
TGTGCCAGCAGTTACTCGTGGCAGCAGAACACTGAAGCTTTCTTT
>-|TRBD1|TRBV6-4|TRBJ1-2
CASRPGTGGFDYGYTF
TGTGCCAGCAGGCCCGGGACAGGGGGCTTCGACTATGGCTACACCTTC
>-|-|TRBV3-1/TRBV3-2|TRBJ2-2
CASSLGTLANTGELFF
TGTGCCAGCAGCCTCGGGACACTCGCGAACACCGGGGAGCTGTTTTTT
>once|-|TRBV4-1|TRBJ2-7
CASSQWDTSYEQYF
TGCGCCAGCAGCCAATGGGACACCTCCTACGAGCAGTACTTC
>once|-|TRBV7-9|TRBJ2-1
CASSSRGGASYNEQFF
TGTGCCAGCAGCTCGCGTGGGGGGGCATCATACAATGAGCAGTTCTTC
>-|-|TRBV6-2/TRBV6-3|TRBJ2-1
CASSYSPGYTYNEQFF
TGTGCCAGCAGTTACTCCCCCGGGTACACCTACAATGAGCAGTTCTTC
>-|-|TRBV21-1|TRBJ2-3
CASRRDRVVASGGASTDTQYF
TGTGCCAGCAGGAGGGACAGGGTTGTGGCTAGCGGGGGGGCTAGCACAGATACGCAGTATTTT
>-|-|TRBV6-1|TRBJ2-5
CASSERGRGETQYF
TGTGCCAGCAGTGAAAGGGGTAGGGGAGAGACCCAGTACTTC
>once|-|TRBV6-5|TRBJ1-1
CASRVPWGAEAFF
TGTGCCAGCAGGGTCCCGTGGGGGGCTGAAGCTTTCTTT
>-|-|TRBV3-1/TRBV3-2|TRBJ1-1
CASSHLGGTEAFF
TGTGCCAGCAGCCACCTCGGGGGGACTGAAGCTTTCTTT
>-|-|TRBV11-2|TRBJ1-2
CASSALGQFYGYTF
TGTGCCAGCAGCGCCCTTGGACAGTTCTATGGCTACACCTTC
>-|TRBD1|TRBV6-5|TRBJ1-2
CASSYSSRGDYGYTF
TGTGCCAGCAGTTACTCGAGCAGGGGGGACTATGGCTACACCTTC
>-|-|TRBV9|TRBJ1-1
CASSRTLGTEAFF
TGTGCCAGCAGCCGGACACTGGGGACTGAAGCTTTCTTT
>-|-|TRBV5-8|TRBJ1-6
CATTSRAGNNSPLHF
TGTGCCACCACGTCCCGGGCGGGGAATAATTCACCCCTCCACTTT
>-|-|TRBV6-1|TRBJ2-5
CASSEMVGAETQYF
TGTGCCAGCAGTGAAATGGTCGGAGCGGAGACCCAGTACTTC